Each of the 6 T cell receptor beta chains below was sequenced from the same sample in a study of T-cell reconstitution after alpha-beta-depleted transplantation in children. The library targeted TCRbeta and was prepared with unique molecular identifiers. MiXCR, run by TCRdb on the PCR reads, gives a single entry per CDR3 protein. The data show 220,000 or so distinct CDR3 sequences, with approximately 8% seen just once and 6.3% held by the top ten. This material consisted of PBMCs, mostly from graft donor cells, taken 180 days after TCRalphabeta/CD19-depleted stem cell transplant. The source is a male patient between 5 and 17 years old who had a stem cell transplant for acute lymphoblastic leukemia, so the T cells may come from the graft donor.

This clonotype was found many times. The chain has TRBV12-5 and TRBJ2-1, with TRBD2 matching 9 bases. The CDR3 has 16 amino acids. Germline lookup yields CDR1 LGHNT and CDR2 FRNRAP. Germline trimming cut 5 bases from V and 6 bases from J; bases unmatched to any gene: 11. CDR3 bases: TGTGCTAGTGGTCCATGCTGCGGGGGGGCCGGCAATGAGCAGTTCTTC. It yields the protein CASGPCCGGAGNEQFF.

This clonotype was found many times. The CDR3 is CASSSGTGRETQYF. The CDR3 nucleotides are TGCGCCAGCAGCTCCGGGACAGGGAGGGAGACCCAGTACTTC. J is TRBJ2-5 and V is TRBV5-1; 9 nucleotides match TRBD1. The ends lost 3 bases at V and 5 bases at J; junction bases unmatched: 5. In germline, CDR1 is SGHRS, CDR2 YFSETQ. CDR3 length: 14 residues.

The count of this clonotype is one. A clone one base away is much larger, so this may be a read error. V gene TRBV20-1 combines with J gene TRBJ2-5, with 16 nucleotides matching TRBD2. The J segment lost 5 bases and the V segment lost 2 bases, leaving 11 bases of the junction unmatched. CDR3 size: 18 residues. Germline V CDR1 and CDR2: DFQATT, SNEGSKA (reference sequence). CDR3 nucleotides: TGCAGTGCTAGAAACCCGGGACTAGCGGGGGGGCAGATGGAGACCCAGTACTTC. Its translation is CSARNPGLAGGQMETQYF.

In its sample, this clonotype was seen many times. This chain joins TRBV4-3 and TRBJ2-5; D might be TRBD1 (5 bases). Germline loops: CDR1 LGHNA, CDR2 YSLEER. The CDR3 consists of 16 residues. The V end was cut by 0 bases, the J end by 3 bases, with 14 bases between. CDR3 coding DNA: TGCGCCAGCAGCCAAGATGATAGGGGTTATAAAGAGACCCAGTACTTC. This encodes CASSQDDRGYKETQYF.

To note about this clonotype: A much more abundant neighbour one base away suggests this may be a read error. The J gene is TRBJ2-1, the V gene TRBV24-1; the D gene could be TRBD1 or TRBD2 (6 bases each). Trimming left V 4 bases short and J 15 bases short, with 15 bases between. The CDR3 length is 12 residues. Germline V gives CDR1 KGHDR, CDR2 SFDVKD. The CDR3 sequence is CATSELRGGLFF. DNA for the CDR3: TGTGCCACCAGTGAACTCCGAGGGGGACTGTTCTTC.

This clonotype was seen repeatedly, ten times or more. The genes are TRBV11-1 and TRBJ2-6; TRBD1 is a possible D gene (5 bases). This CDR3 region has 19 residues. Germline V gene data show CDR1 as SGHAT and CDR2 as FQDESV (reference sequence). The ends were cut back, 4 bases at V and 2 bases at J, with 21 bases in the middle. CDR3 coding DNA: TGTGCCAGCAGCTCTCCTAGAATTTCAGGGATAGCTGGGGCCAACGTCCTGACTTTC. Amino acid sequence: CASSSPRISGIAGANVLTF.